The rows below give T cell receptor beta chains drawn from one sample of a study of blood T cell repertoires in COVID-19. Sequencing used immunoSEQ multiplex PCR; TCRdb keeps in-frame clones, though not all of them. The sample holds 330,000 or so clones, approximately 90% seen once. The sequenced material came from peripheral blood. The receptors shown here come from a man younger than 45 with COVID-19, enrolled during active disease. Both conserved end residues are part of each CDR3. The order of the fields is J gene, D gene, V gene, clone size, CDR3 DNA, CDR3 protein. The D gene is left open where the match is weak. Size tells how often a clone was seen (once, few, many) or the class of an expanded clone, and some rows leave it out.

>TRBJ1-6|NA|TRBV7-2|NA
TGTGCCAGCAGCTTAGGAGGGGGTCCGAATTCACCCCTCCACTTT
CASSLGGGPNSPLHF
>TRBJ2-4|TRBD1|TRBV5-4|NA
TGTGCCAGCAGCTGGACAGGTGGGGTAAACATTCAGTACTTC
CASSWTGGVNIQYF
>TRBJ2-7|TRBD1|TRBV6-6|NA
TGTGCCAGCAGTACCGGGACAGGGGGCGACGAGCAGTACTTC
CASSTGTGGDEQYF
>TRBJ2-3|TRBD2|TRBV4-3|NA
TGCGCCAGCAGCCAAGGGGTAGCGGGGGTCACAGATACGCAGTATTTT
CASSQGVAGVTDTQYF
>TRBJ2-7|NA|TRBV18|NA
TGTGCCAGCTCACCTGACAGCAGCTCCTACGAGCAGTACTTC
CASSPDSSSYEQYF
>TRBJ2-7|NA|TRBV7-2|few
TGTGCCAGCAGCTTACGCAGGGTTTCCAACGAGCAGTACTTC
CASSLRRVSNEQYF
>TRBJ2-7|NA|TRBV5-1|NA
TGCGCCAGCAGACAGGGTAACGAGCAGTACTTC
CASRQGNEQYF
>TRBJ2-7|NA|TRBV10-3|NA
TGTGCCTCCCGGGACATTTCCTACGAGCAGTACTTC
CASRDISYEQYF
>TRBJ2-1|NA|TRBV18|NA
TGTGCCAGCTCACCATATCAGGAAAATGAGCAGTTCTTC
CASSPYQENEQFF
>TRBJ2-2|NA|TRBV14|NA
TGTGCCAGCAGCCCCCGGACAACCGGGGAGCTGTTTTTT
CASSPRTTGELFF
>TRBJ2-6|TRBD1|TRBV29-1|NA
TGCAGCGTTGGAACGGGACAGGGGTCCTCTGGGGCCAACGTCCTGACTTTC
CSVGTGQGSSGANVLTF
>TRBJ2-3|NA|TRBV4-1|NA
TGCGCCAGCAGCCAAGCTGTCCGGGACACCTCCACAGATACGCAGTATTTT
CASSQAVRDTSTDTQYF
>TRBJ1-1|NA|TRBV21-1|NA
TGTGCCAGCAACATACACAGGGCTGAAGCTTTCTTT
CASNIHRAEAFF
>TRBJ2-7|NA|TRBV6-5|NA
TGTGCCAGCAGTTACTCCGGGACATACTCCTACGAGCAGTACTTC
CASSYSGTYSYEQYF
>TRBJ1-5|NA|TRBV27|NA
TGTGCCAGCAGTTTAGAACAGGTAAGCAATCAGCCCCAGCATTTT
CASSLEQVSNQPQHF
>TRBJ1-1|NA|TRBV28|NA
TGTGCCAGCAGTTTCAGACTCCGGGATGAAGCTTTCTTT
CASSFRLRDEAFF
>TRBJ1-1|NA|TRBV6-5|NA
TGTGCCAGCCCCACGACAGGAGGAGAAGCTTTCTTT
CASPTTGGEAFF
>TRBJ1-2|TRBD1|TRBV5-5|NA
TGTGCCAGCAGCTTGGCCGGGACAGGACAATATGGCTACACCTTC
CASSLAGTGQYGYTF
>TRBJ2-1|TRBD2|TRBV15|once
TGTGCCACCAGCAGAGATCGGGGGACTAGCGGGCCAGGTTCCTACAATGAGCAGTTCTTC
CATSRDRGTSGPGSYNEQFF
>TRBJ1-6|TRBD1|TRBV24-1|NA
TGTGCCACCAGTGCCGGGACAGGGGGGGACTCACCCCTCCACTTT
CATSAGTGGDSPLHF
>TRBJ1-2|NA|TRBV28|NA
TGTGCCAGCAGTTTATACGGGGATGGCTACACCTTC
CASSLYGDGYTF
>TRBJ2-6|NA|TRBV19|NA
TGTGCCAGTAGTAACTGGGGGGCTGGGGCCAACGTCCTGACTTTC
CASSNWGAGANVLTF
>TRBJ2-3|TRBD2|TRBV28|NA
TGTGCCAGCAGCCCGATGTCCGGGACTAGCGGAACTAGCACAGATACGCAGTATTTT
CASSPMSGTSGTSTDTQYF
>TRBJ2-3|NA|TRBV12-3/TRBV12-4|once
TGTGCCAGCAGTGGGGGGGCCACTACGCAGTATTTT
CASSGGATTQYF
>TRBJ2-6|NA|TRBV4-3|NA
TGCGCCAGCAGCCAAGGGGAGGCTGGGGCCAACGTCCTGACTTTC
CASSQGEAGANVLTF
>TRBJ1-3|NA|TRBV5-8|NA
TGTGCCAGCGGGCTTCGATGGGGCCCCGGAAACACCATATATTTT
CASGLRWGPGNTIYF
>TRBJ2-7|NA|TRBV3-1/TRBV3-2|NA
TGTGCCAGCAGCCACCGGTCGGACGAGCAGTACTTC
CASSHRSDEQYF
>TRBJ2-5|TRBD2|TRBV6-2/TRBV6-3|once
TGTGCCAGCAGTAACTCGGGACTAGCGGACCAAGAGACCCAGTACTTC
CASSNSGLADQETQYF
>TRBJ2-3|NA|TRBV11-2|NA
TGTGCCAGCAGCTTACCCCCTACCACAGATACGCAGTATTTT
CASSLPPTTDTQYF
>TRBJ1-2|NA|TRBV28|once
TGTGCCAGCAGAACCGAACAATTGGGGGCAGCTGGCTACACCTTC
CASRTEQLGAAGYTF
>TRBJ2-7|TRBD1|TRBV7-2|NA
TGTGCCAGCAGCTCACCGGGACAGGGATACGAGCAGTACTTC
CASSSPGQGYEQYF
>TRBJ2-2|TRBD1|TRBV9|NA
TGTGCCAGCAGCGTAGTAAGGGACAGGGGGGACACCGGGGAGCTGTTTTTT
CASSVVRDRGDTGELFF
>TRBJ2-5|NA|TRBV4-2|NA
TGTGCCAGCAGCCCATCAACTTCTAGCGCGGGAGAGACCCAGTACTTC
CASSPSTSSAGETQYF
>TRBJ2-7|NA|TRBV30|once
TGTGCCTGGACGATTCAGGGGCTCGAGCAGTACTTC
CAWTIQGLEQYF
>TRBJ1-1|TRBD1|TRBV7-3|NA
TGTGCCAGCAGCGCGACGGGACAGGGGAACACTGAAGCTTTCTTT
CASSATGQGNTEAFF
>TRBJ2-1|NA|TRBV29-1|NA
TGCAGCGTTGAAGGGGGAGAGCGTGAACGTACCTACAATGAGCAGTTCTTC
CSVEGGERERTYNEQFF
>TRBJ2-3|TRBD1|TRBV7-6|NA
TGTGCCAGCAGCCTCGACAGGGCTGGCTCAGATACGCAGTATTTT
CASSLDRAGSDTQYF
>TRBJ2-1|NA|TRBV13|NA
TGTGCCAGCGGCCAAGGGGGATGGAATGAGCAGTTCTTC
CASGQGGWNEQFF
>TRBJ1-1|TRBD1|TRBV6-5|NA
TGTGCCAGCGGAGGGGGCTCGTACACTGAAGCTTTCTTT
CASGGGSYTEAFF
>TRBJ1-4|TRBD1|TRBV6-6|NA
TGTGCCAGCGGGACAGGGATTCATAATGAAAAACTGTTTTTT
CASGTGIHNEKLFF
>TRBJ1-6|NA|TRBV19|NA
TGTGCCAGTAGTATGAGTGGCCGGGTTCTTCTTCATTCACCCCTCCACTTT
CASSMSGRVLLHSPLHF
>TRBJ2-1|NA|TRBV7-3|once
TGTGCCAGCAGCCCCCAGGGGGGAAGTGAGCAGTTCTTC
CASSPQGGSEQFF
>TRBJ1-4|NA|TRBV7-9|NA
TGTGCCAGCAGCTTAGGCGGTTTGGGTAATGAAAAACTGTTTTTT
CASSLGGLGNEKLFF
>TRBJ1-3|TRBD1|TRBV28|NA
TGTGCCAGCAGCCGGACAGGAGGAAACACCATATATTTT
CASSRTGGNTIYF
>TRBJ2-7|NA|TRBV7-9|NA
TGTGCCAGCAGCCAGTTCCCAGGGTCTAACGACGAGCAGTACTTC
CASSQFPGSNDEQYF
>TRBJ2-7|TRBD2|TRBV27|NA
TGTGCCAGCAGACGCACCGGGACTAGCGGGAGGATGTACGAGCAGTACTTC
CASRRTGTSGRMYEQYF
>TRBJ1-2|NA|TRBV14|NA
TGTGCCAGCAGCCAAGATGAGTCGGACTATGGCTACACCTTC
CASSQDESDYGYTF
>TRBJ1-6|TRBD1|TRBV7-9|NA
TGTGCCAGCAGCCGGTCCGGGACAGCTCCTTCACCCCTCCACTTT
CASSRSGTAPSPLHF
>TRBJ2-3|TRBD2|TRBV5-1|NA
TGCGCCAGCAGCTTCGAGCGGGGGGCCTTCACAGATACGCAGTATTTT
CASSFERGAFTDTQYF
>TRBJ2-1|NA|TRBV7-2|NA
TGTGCCAGCAGCTTAGCGGTACAGGCCGGGTATAGGGGTCATGAGCAGTTCTTC
CASSLAVQAGYRGHEQFF
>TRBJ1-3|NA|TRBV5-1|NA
TGCGCCAGCAGCTTGTCGGGGGGATCTGGAAACACCATATATTTT
CASSLSGGSGNTIYF